This T cell receptor (beta chain) is drawn from a study of T cells in Graves' hyperthyroidism and ophthalmopathy. Across the study: Before treatment of any kind, peripheral blood was taken at initial diagnosis.

To note about this clonotype: The antigen is unknown.

Amplification of TCR beta CDR3 regions used RNA as the template. Carried out on the TCR CDR3, a first-round RT-PCR used the HTBI primer set. TCRdb recomputed calls from the multiplex PCR reads with MiXCR, one row per CDR3 protein. The sample lists 300,000 to 450,000 distinct CDR3 sequences; roughly 18% were seen once. Germline V gene lookup returns CDR1 MNHNS and CDR2 SASEGT. The ends were cut back, 7 bases at V and 3 bases at J, with 13 bases in the middle. This CDR3 comprises 13 residues. Whole-study findings and limits: Researchers report that a 13 V-J model separated ophthalmopathy from stable hyperthyroidism.

What was sequenced was blood. This chain links TRBV6-1 with TRBJ2-7, with unresolved D. The TCR originated in a woman in her forties with Graves' ophthalmopathy. The CDR3 protein is CASTSYENYEQYF. CDR3 in DNA: TGTGCCAGCACCTCCTATGAGAACTACGAGCAGTACTTC.